This TCR beta chain was recorded in a study of human T cells and chemical hapten exposure. At the level of the study: TCR yields per sample varied, mainly owing to small pooled library volume differences.

Trimming shortened V by 6 bases and J by 0 bases, and 8 bases separated the two germline ends. Looked up from germline, CDR1 is SGHVS and CDR2 is FQNEAQ. The CDR3 is 14 amino acids. Study results and limitations: PT1 expanded TCR counts and patch test score correlated positively.

Time point indicated: pre-sensitization, week 0. Treatment specified: therapeutic diphenylcyclopropenone sensitization with weekly scalp DPC. Per the study methods: From approximately 25,000 to 650,000 TCRs were found per sample, with a median of about 96,000. TCRdb called the RACE reads again in MiXCR, with one record for every CDR3 protein. These V and J calls are TCRdb output, not the study's own analysis. The table includes 380,000 or so distinct CDR3 sequences, 5.5% detected once. This clonotype came up a few times. Its antigen remains unknown. The clonotype comes from a woman aged 18-29 years with alopecia areata. Some clones in this sample may be carry-over from other donors' samples. Sequencing was performed on whole blood, taken in connection with sensitization to the hapten diphenylcyclopropenone (DPC). This chain joins TRBV7-8 and TRBJ1-4; D gene unclear. The CDR3 nucleotides are TGTGCCAGCAGTAAGACTGCAACTAATGAAAAACTGTTTTTT. Translated: CASSKTATNEKLFF.